A single sample is the source of the 10 T cell receptor beta chains below, sequenced in a study of T cell clones after liver transplantation (dated by TCRdb to between 2018 and 2021). Library preparation employed the immunoSEQ multiplex PCR assay. In TCRdb, the immuneACCESS table is reduced to in-frame sequences with V and J assigned. These tables do not hold every clone; where another copy was compared, an unresolved V gene accounts for under half, and the others remain unexplained. Here the sample has about 58,000 clones; roughly 70% occur a single time. Approximately 2.6% of the sample is in the top ten clones. The sample was CD4+ T cells from blood, taken at the approximately 15-month timepoint. The receptors derive from a human patient who received a liver transplant. After a transplant, the graft donor may have provided part of the T cells.

The chain combines TRBV18 with TRBJ1-3; TRBD1 might be the D (6 bases). The V and J ends lost 6 bases and 5 bases respectively, with 17 bases between them. The CDR3 sequence is 15 residues long. Germline V gene lookup returns CDR1 KGHSH and CDR2 LQKENI. The CDR3 region has the DNA TGTGCCAGCTCCCAAGGGGGGGCCGCCAGAAACACCATATATTTT. Translating gives CASSQGGAARNTIYF. Full variable domain (rest looked up from reference TRBV18 and TRBJ1-3): NAGVMQNPRHLVRRRGQEARLRCSPMKGHSHVYWYRQLPEEGLKFMVYLQKENIIDESGMPKERFSAEFPKEGPSILRIQQVVRGDSAAYFCASSQGGAARNTIYFGEGSWLTVV.

The CDR3 region is CASSLRSGGPETQYF. The DNA of the CDR3 is TGTGCCAGCAGCTTGCGATCTGGGGGCCCAGAGACCCAGTACTTC. This chain uses TRBV11-2 with TRBJ2-5; possible D gene TRBD1, 6 bases. The V end was cut by 3 bases, the J end by 4 bases, with 15 bases between. CDR3 size: 15 residues. The germline V gene encodes CDR1 SGHAT and CDR2 FQNNGV.

The V gene is TRBV12-5, the J gene TRBJ2-7, with 7 bases matching TRBD1. Trimming removed 4 bases from V and 5 bases from J; junction bases left unmatched: 14. The CDR3 loop spans 16 amino acids. Germline-derived CDR1 and CDR2 are LGHNT and FRNRAP. The CDR3 loop reads CASGSPSRHRGHEQYF. In nucleotides, the CDR3 is TGTGCTAGTGGTTCCCCTTCCCGGCACAGGGGCCACGAGCAGTACTTC.

The rearrangement joins TRBV13 to TRBJ2-2; D gene uncertain. The V gene lost 0 bases and the J gene lost 4 bases, with 6 bases spanning the gap. The CDR3 has 14 amino acids. From germline, CDR1 is PRHDT and CDR2 FYEKMQ (reference sequence). CDR3: CASSLGGITGELFF. In DNA, the CDR3 is TGTGCCAGCAGCTTAGGCGGAATCACCGGGGAGCTGTTTTTT.

V is TRBV15 and J is TRBJ1-1; 7 nucleotides align to TRBD1. Per the germline V gene, CDR1 is LNHNV and CDR2 is YYDKDF (reference sequence). V lost 0 bases to trimming and J lost 2 bases; unmatched junction nucleotides: 9. CDR3 length equals 17 residues. The CDR3 DNA reads as TGTGCCACCAGCAGAGATCGGACAGGAGACTCTAACACTGAAGCTTTCTTT. Protein sequence: CATSRDRTGDSNTEAFF. Using reference TRBV15 and TRBJ1-1 for the parts outside the CDR3, the full variable domain is DAMVIQNPRYQVTQFGKPVTLSCSQTLNHNVMYWYQQKSSQAPKLLFHYYDKDFNNEADTPDNFQSRRPNTSFCFLDIRSPGLGDTAMYLCATSRDRTGDSNTEAFFGQGTRLTVV.

This clone was seen a handful of times. The V gene is TRBV5-1, the J gene TRBJ1-1; possible D gene TRBD1, 5 bases. V was clipped by 2 bases and J by 1 base, with 6 bases between them. Germline V gives CDR1 SGHRS, CDR2 YFSETQ. The CDR3 is 13 amino acids. The CDR3, as DNA: TGCGCCAGCAGCTTCCAGGGGAACACTGAAGCTTTCTTT. Protein sequence: CASSFQGNTEAFF.

This clone occurred many times. The chain links TRBV2 to TRBJ1-4; possible D gene TRBD1, 6 bases. Looked up from germline, CDR1 is SNHLY and CDR2 is FYNNEI. V lost 4 bases to trimming and J lost 1 base, with 10 bases between them. The CDR3 covers 15 residues. The CDR3 here is CASSGLGGTNEKLFF. As DNA, the CDR3 is TGTGCCAGCAGTGGTCTAGGGGGAACTAATGAAAAACTGTTTTTT.

This clone was seen once. The genes are TRBV7-9 and TRBJ1-1; tentative D call: TRBD1 (6 bases). In germline, CDR1 is SEHNR, CDR2 FQNEAQ (reference sequence). Trimming took off 2 bases at V and 10 bases at J, with 11 bases between the two ends. This CDR3 region has 12 residues. CDR3 residues: CASSLPQGRAFF. As DNA, the CDR3 is TGTGCCAGCAGCTTACCACAGGGTCGAGCTTTCTTT.

A remark on this clone: One end of the junction does not line up with germline, which may come from a read error. The chain links TRBV5-1 to TRBJ2-7; TRBD1 matches 7 bases. CDR3 length: 13 amino acids. In germline, CDR1 is SGHRS, CDR2 YFSETQ. The CDR3 coding sequence is TGTGCCAGCAGCTTGGGACAGAGCTACGAGCAGTACTTC. Protein product: CASSLGQSYEQYF.

The table lists this clone with a few counts. This rearrangement joins TRBV29-1 to TRBJ2-7, with D perhaps being TRBD1 or TRBD2 (5 bases each). The CDR3 has 14 residues. Germline values: CDR1 SQVTM, CDR2 ANQGSEA. Deletions cut 6 bases from V and 4 bases from J, with 19 bases between. CDR3 in amino acids: CSVGTTRGGYEQYF. In DNA form, the CDR3 reads TGCAGCGTGGGGACGACCCGGGGTGGTTACGAGCAGTACTTC.